The 6 T cell receptor beta chains in this list originate from one sample, sequenced in a study of identical twins. MiXCR, applied by TCRdb to the 5' RACE reads, yields one record per CDR3 protein. Of about 340,000 distinct CDR3 sequences listed, roughly 10% are singletons. Specimen: naive T cells sorted from blood. The origin of the receptors is a woman aged 50 to 60 in good health.

This clonotype has a count of ten or more. The CDR3 bases are TGTGCCAGCAGCCGACAGGGGTCCTACAATGAGCAGTTCTTC. This codes for CASSRQGSYNEQFF. The chain combines TRBV12-3 or TRBV12-4 with TRBJ2-1, with 8 bases aligning to TRBD1. V trimming: 6 bases; J trimming: 1 base; junction bases outside the gene matches: 2. The CDR3 contains 14 residues.

The sample holds a few counts of this clonotype. The chain recombines TRBV24-1 with TRBJ2-3; 13 bases fit TRBD2. J gave up 2 bases and V 5 bases, and 6 bases lay outside the gene matches. The CDR3 is 17 amino acids. Germline V gene sequence: CDR1 KGHDR, CDR2 SFDVKD. In DNA form, the CDR3 reads TGTGCCACCAGTGCTCTCGGGACTAGCGGGAACACAGATACGCAGTATTTT. Its protein product is CATSALGTSGNTDTQYF.

This clonotype was observed many times. The chain employs TRBV5-1 and TRBJ2-1; D is unresolved. The germline CDR1 and CDR2 sequences are SGHRS and YFSETQ. This CDR3 has 14 amino acids. V lost 4 bases and J 4 bases, leaving 12 bases between the germline ends. CDR3 region: CASSPGSGYNEQFF. The CDR3 coding sequence is TGCGCCAGCAGCCCGGGTTCGGGTTACAATGAGCAGTTCTTC.

The CDR3 DNA reads TGTGCCAGTAGCTGGGCAGGGACGAACACCGGGGAGCTGTTTTTT. It codes for CASSWAGTNTGELFF. The chain links TRBV6-5 to TRBJ2-2, with D possibly being TRBD1 (5 bases). This CDR3 contains 15 residues. Trimming stripped 9 bases from V and 0 bases from J, with 14 bases between. Germline V gene lookup returns CDR1 MNHEY and CDR2 SVGAGI.

This clonotype was seen a few times. The chain links TRBV24-1 to TRBJ1-5; the D gene is possibly TRBD1 (5 bases). This CDR3 has 14 residues. CDR1 and CDR2 from the germline V gene are KGHDR and SFDVKD. V shed 6 bases and J shed 9 bases, with 17 bases lying between them. The CDR3 here is CATSRGGVRAPQHF. The DNA of the CDR3 is TGTGCCACCAGTAGAGGAGGGGTAAGGGCGCCCCAGCATTTT.

This clonotype was detected many times. This rearrangement joins TRBV6-5 to TRBJ2-1; D remains ambiguous. CDR1 and CDR2 from the germline V gene are MNHEY and SVGAGI. V gave up 4 bases and J gave up 5 bases, with 9 bases separating them. CDR3 length: 13 residues. CDR3 coding DNA: TGTGCCAGCAGTTTGTCTAGAAACAATGAGCAGTTCTTC. The encoded protein is CASSLSRNNEQFF.